This T cell receptor beta chain was identified in a study of identical twins. Concerning this clonotype itself: What it recognizes is unknown.

TCRdb re-called the 5' RACE reads with MiXCR, one entry per CDR3 protein. The data hold under 300,000 distinct CDR3 sequences, with around an eighth observed a single time. Points from the study as a whole: Abundant beta clonotypes from cord blood had fewer insertions, unlike memory repertoires, which showed none.

V lost 4 bases to trimming and J lost 5 bases, with 9 bases between them. The CDR3 spans 13 residues. The germline gives CDR1 MNHNY, CDR2 SVGAGI (reference sequence). This chain connects TRBV6-6 to TRBJ2-1; either TRBD1 or TRBD2 may supply D (5 bases each). The sequenced material came from memory (CD45RO+) T cells sorted from blood. The receptor comes from a woman under 30 in good health. The CDR3 loop reads CASSFRDHNEQFF. The CDR3 bases are TGTGCCAGCAGTTTCCGGGACCACAATGAGCAGTTCTTC.